The clone carrying this T cell receptor (beta chain) showed up just a few times. Its cognate antigen is unknown. CDR1 is KGHSH and CDR2 is LQKENI in the germline V gene. V lost 2 bases to trimming and J lost 5 bases, with 18 bases between them. There are 16 residues in the CDR3. These data are taken from a study of glioma-infiltrating T cells. Amplification of TCR alpha and beta CDR3 regions from RNA used iRepertoire nested multiplex PCR. TCRdb re-called the multiplex PCR reads through MiXCR, storing one row per CDR3 protein. The sample includes 45,000 or so distinct CDR3 sequences, about a fifth of them seen just once. The study, taken as a whole, reports: Only very few CDR3 sequences appeared in both tissue and blood. Tissue-blood divergence was below expectation in non-neoplastic patients, above in gliomas.

Sequencing input: glioma tissue, nonneoplastic brain tissue, or PBMCs (not recorded which). The V and J genes are TRBV18 and TRBJ2-5, with D possibly being TRBD2 (5 bases). The sequence derives from a human donor with low-grade glioma or glioblastoma, undergoing nonglioma brain surgery, or in good health (not recorded which). The CDR3 sequence: CASSPLATHSEETQYF. DNA of the CDR3: TGTGCCAGCTCACCATTAGCGACACACAGTGAGGAGACCCAGTACTTC.